This TCR beta chain was identified in a study of blood T cell repertoires in COVID-19 (dated by TCRdb to between 2020 and 2021). In the study overall: Collaborator samples came from the United States, Italy and Spain and covered acute and convalescent phases of COVID-19. The prospective study material was composed of cDNA or gDNA derived from T cells, B-cell-depleted T cells, or PBMCs. Deeply sampled blood TCRbeta repertoires from subjects exposed to, actively infected with, or recovered from COVID-19 were included in the dataset. A freely available public database, intended as a resource for researchers studying the immune response to SARS-CoV-2, is where the repertoires were released. The samples were drawn from the first 160 participants of the ongoing ImmuneRACE study and from 1,254 subjects provided by 6 global collaborators. The sample metadata nearly always contained a de-identified subject ID, COVID-19 status, age in years and sex. Where available, HLA class I and class II types were taken from metadata supplied by the sample provider and were not determined by assay-based typing.

TCRbeta CDR3 regions were amplified from genomic DNA by means of the immunoSEQ Assay, a bias-controlled multiplex PCR. The published analysis was carried out like this. The number of nucleated cells in each sample was estimated from the amplification of reference gene primers within the assay. Sequence reads were collapsed and filtered to measure the absolute abundance of every unique TCRbeta CDR3 rearrangement. Productive Simpson clonality was computed per sample as the square root of Simpson's diversity index over productive rearrangements. Drawn from immuneACCESS, this table holds only the in-frame rearrangements with V and J called that TCRdb kept. Clones are partly lost; checked studies trace under half to an unresolved V gene and leave the rest unexplained. Clone size and V and J calls were adopted from that table, with D and trimming inferred from the DNA. Present in this sample are some 75,000 clones, about 86% of which were seen just once. Approximately 5.8% of the sample goes to the ten largest clones.

The CDR3 runs 14 residues from the cysteine to the phenylalanine. Just the 42-base CDR3 DNA is kept, in frame starting at base 1. The germline V gene sets CDR1 to SGDLS and CDR2 to YYNGEE. At the junction V is shortened by 2 bases and J by 1 base; bases outside the gene matches: 1. In Seattle, one collaborating source enrolled patients while the infection was active and tracked those patients longitudinally over the course of disease. Collaborating institutions collected whole blood in K2EDTA tubes following their own protocols. For TCRbeta analysis, collaborator samples were shipped as frozen whole blood, as isolated PBMCs, or as DNA extracted from either sample type. About this clone: The specificity of this receptor is unknown. No base-level quality is on record; no much larger clone is a single base apart.

Study-wide findings and limitations: The amount of clinical and demographic metadata varied by source and participant and was provided uncurated.

Here the chain combines TRBV9 and TRBJ2-3; 7 bases in the junction line up with TRBD1. The sequenced sample was peripheral blood. This clonotype was sampled from a man of 80 years or more with COVID-19, enrolled during active disease. The CDR3: CASSVRGRTDTQYF. The nucleotide sequence reads as follows: TGTGCCAGCAGCGTGAGGGGGCGCACAGATACGCAGTATTTT.